This TCR beta chain was captured by sequencing in a study of blood T cell repertoires in COVID-19. TCRdb's copy holds only in-frame clones and misses some; the assay was immunoSEQ multiplex PCR. Of about 94,000 clones in the sample, 70% to 90% were seen once. The TCR comes from an older woman in a cohort sampled during active or convalescent COVID-19. The sample comprised peripheral blood.

The CDR3 loop is CASSLGTGSQETQYF. As DNA, the CDR3 is TGTGCCAGCAGTTTGGGGACTGGATCACAAGAGACCCAGTACTTC. This sequence joins TRBV27 and TRBJ2-5; tentative D call: TRBD2 (6 bases). This CDR3 region has 15 residues. CDR1 is MNHEY, CDR2 SMNVEV, per germline (reference sequence). V lost 3 bases, J lost 2 bases, and 13 bases lay in between.